Listed below are T cell receptor beta chains from one sample, sequenced in a study of somatic mutations in cytotoxic T cells in rheumatoid arthritis. Method: immunoSEQ multiplex PCR; TCRdb's copy keeps in-frame clones and lacks some. The sample lists 20,000 or so clones, roughly 77% occurring once. The sample taken for sequencing was CD8+ T cells sorted from blood. The receptors here all came from an adult with rheumatoid arthritis. Both conserved end residues are part of each CDR3. A D gene is named only where the DNA matches it firmly. Clone sizes are given selectively: once, few, many, or a class where the clone is expanded.

CDR3aa: CASSLPMGSASSYEQYF
CDR3nt: TGTGCCAGCAGCTTACCTATGGGCAGCGCAAGCTCCTACGAGCAGTACTTC
abundance: -
d_gene: -
j_gene: TRBJ2-7
v_gene: TRBV7-9

CDR3aa: CASSPPTTDTEAFF
CDR3nt: TGTGCCAGCAGTCCCCCAACGACAGACACTGAAGCTTTCTTT
abundance: once
d_gene: -
j_gene: TRBJ1-1
v_gene: TRBV28

CDR3aa: CATSRDVMAGSGEQYF
CDR3nt: TGTGCCACCAGCAGAGATGTGATGGCGGGATCAGGAGAGCAGTACTTC
abundance: -
d_gene: -
j_gene: TRBJ2-7
v_gene: TRBV15

CDR3aa: CASSVGRGNEQFF
CDR3nt: TGTGCTAGCAGCGTAGGAAGGGGGAATGAGCAGTTCTTC
abundance: -
d_gene: -
j_gene: TRBJ2-1
v_gene: TRBV7-7

CDR3aa: CMGARTVYEQYF
CDR3nt: TGTATGGGGGCCAGAACCGTCTACGAGCAGTACTTC
abundance: few
d_gene: -
j_gene: TRBJ2-7
v_gene: TRBV7-8

CDR3aa: CASSMGAGDTQYF
CDR3nt: TGTGCCAGTAGTATGGGGGCCGGGGATACGCAGTATTTT
abundance: once
d_gene: -
j_gene: TRBJ2-3
v_gene: TRBV19

CDR3aa: CASSSTLAERDYEQYF
CDR3nt: TGTGCCAGCAGCTCAACACTAGCGGAGCGGGATTACGAGCAGTACTTC
abundance: -
d_gene: TRBD2
j_gene: TRBJ2-7
v_gene: TRBV7-9

CDR3aa: CASSLSLGTATYEQYF
CDR3nt: TGTGCCAGCAGTTTATCTCTTGGGACGGCTACCTACGAGCAGTACTTC
abundance: once
d_gene: -
j_gene: TRBJ2-7
v_gene: TRBV27

CDR3aa: CASSQGGKNTEAFF
CDR3nt: TGCGCCAGCAGCCAAGGGGGCAAGAACACTGAAGCTTTCTTT
abundance: once
d_gene: -
j_gene: TRBJ1-1
v_gene: TRBV4-1

CDR3aa: CASSLALASGATDTQYF
CDR3nt: TGTGCCAGCAGCTTAGCGCTGGCTAGCGGGGCCACAGATACGCAGTATTTT
abundance: -
d_gene: TRBD2
j_gene: TRBJ2-3
v_gene: TRBV7-6

CDR3aa: CASSLGRETQYF
CDR3nt: TGTGCCAGCAGCTTGGGGCGAGAGACCCAGTACTTC
abundance: -
d_gene: -
j_gene: TRBJ2-5
v_gene: TRBV7-9

CDR3aa: CASSRDRSSGNTIYF
CDR3nt: TGTGCCAGCAGCAGAGACAGGAGCTCTGGAAACACCATATATTTT
abundance: -
d_gene: -
j_gene: TRBJ1-3
v_gene: TRBV5-4

CDR3aa: CASRDRDSTQYF
CDR3nt: TGTGCCAGCAGGGACAGGGACTCTACCCAGTACTTC
abundance: few
d_gene: TRBD1
j_gene: TRBJ2-4
v_gene: TRBV2

CDR3aa: CSVFGQGEGLADPYNEQFF
CDR3nt: TGCAGCGTGTTTGGACAGGGAGAAGGACTAGCGGACCCATACAATGAGCAGTTCTTC
abundance: -
d_gene: TRBD2
j_gene: TRBJ2-1
v_gene: TRBV29-1

CDR3aa: CASSLGTGTGELFF
CDR3nt: TGTGCCAGCAGTTTAGGGACAGGCACCGGGGAGCTGTTTTTT
abundance: -
d_gene: TRBD1
j_gene: TRBJ2-2
v_gene: TRBV28

CDR3aa: CASSEYTDTQYF
CDR3nt: TGTGCCAGCAGCGAGTACACAGATACGCAGTATTTT
abundance: -
d_gene: -
j_gene: TRBJ2-3
v_gene: TRBV9

CDR3aa: CASSLGWGVNTEAFF
CDR3nt: TGTGCCAGCAGTTTAGGATGGGGGGTAAACACTGAAGCTTTCTTT
abundance: -
d_gene: -
j_gene: TRBJ1-1
v_gene: TRBV27

CDR3aa: CASGGGPPSYNEQFF
CDR3nt: TGTGCCAGCGGTGGGGGCCCACCTTCCTACAATGAGCAGTTCTTC
abundance: once
d_gene: -
j_gene: TRBJ2-1
v_gene: TRBV4-2

CDR3aa: CASSVERREPGLAGTPGSCFF
CDR3nt: -
abundance: once
d_gene: -
j_gene: TRBJ2-2
v_gene: TRBV9

CDR3aa: CASSLQGLGNTIYF
CDR3nt: TGTGCCAGCAGCTTACAGGGATTAGGAAACACCATATATTTT
abundance: few
d_gene: -
j_gene: TRBJ1-3
v_gene: TRBV7-9

CDR3aa: CASSPLGTGREKLFF
CDR3nt: TGTGCCAGTAGTCCATTGGGGACAGGGAGGGAAAAACTGTTTTTT
abundance: once
d_gene: TRBD1
j_gene: TRBJ1-4
v_gene: TRBV19

CDR3aa: CATSSAGRTYEQYF
CDR3nt: TGTGCCACCAGCAGCGCAGGGAGAACCTACGAGCAGTACTTC
abundance: -
d_gene: -
j_gene: TRBJ2-7
v_gene: TRBV15

CDR3aa: CASSTAGTLNTEAFF
CDR3nt: TGTGCCAGCAGCACTGCCGGGACATTGAACACTGAAGCTTTCTTT
abundance: -
d_gene: -
j_gene: TRBJ1-1
v_gene: TRBV7-2

CDR3aa: CASSSPGTSGRNEQFF
CDR3nt: TGTGCCAGCAGCTCACCCGGGACTAGCGGGCGCAATGAGCAGTTCTTC
abundance: -
d_gene: TRBD2
j_gene: TRBJ2-1
v_gene: TRBV9

CDR3aa: CASSQGAWASDTDTQYF
CDR3nt: TGTGCCAGCAGCCAAGGGGCTTGGGCGTCAGACACAGATACGCAGTATTTT
abundance: -
d_gene: -
j_gene: TRBJ2-3
v_gene: TRBV7-9

CDR3aa: CASSLYPGGLEGGGHEQFF
CDR3nt: TGTGCCAGCAGCTTATATCCGGGAGGTTTGGAGGGAGGGGGGCATGAGCAGTTCTTC
abundance: once
d_gene: -
j_gene: TRBJ2-1
v_gene: TRBV11-2

CDR3aa: CASSSLAGGPYEQYF
CDR3nt: TGTGCCAGCAGCTCGCTAGCGGGAGGCCCCTACGAGCAGTACTTC
abundance: -
d_gene: TRBD2
j_gene: TRBJ2-7
v_gene: TRBV7-8

CDR3aa: CASSPSGGADEQYF
CDR3nt: TGTGCCAGCAGCCCCAGCGGGGGGGCCGACGAGCAGTATTTT
abundance: -
d_gene: TRBD2
j_gene: TRBJ2-3
v_gene: TRBV7-9

CDR3aa: CASSQETHYPEQYF
CDR3nt: TGCGCCAGCAGTCAAGAGACACATTACCCCGAGCAGTACTTC
abundance: -
d_gene: -
j_gene: TRBJ2-7
v_gene: TRBV23-1

CDR3aa: CASGGTEAFF
CDR3nt: TGTGCCAGCGGGGGCACTGAAGCTTTCTTT
abundance: -
d_gene: -
j_gene: TRBJ1-1
v_gene: TRBV7-9

CDR3aa: CAIRDSTGARRETQYF
CDR3nt: TGTGCCATCAGAGATTCTACAGGGGCGAGGCGAGAGACCCAGTACTTC
abundance: -
d_gene: TRBD1
j_gene: TRBJ2-5
v_gene: TRBV10-3

CDR3aa: CASSAGTSGSDTQYF
CDR3nt: TGTGCCAGCAGCGCTGGGACTAGCGGGAGTGATACGCAGTATTTT
abundance: -
d_gene: TRBD2
j_gene: TRBJ2-3
v_gene: TRBV9

CDR3aa: CASSYGGGEQYF
CDR3nt: TGTGCCAGCAGCTATGGCGGGGGCGAGCAGTACTTC
abundance: -
d_gene: TRBD2
j_gene: TRBJ2-7
v_gene: TRBV11-3

CDR3aa: CASSLVRDRGGAGELFF
CDR3nt: TGTGCCAGCAGCTTAGTCCGGGACAGGGGAGGCGCCGGGGAGCTGTTTTTT
abundance: -
d_gene: TRBD1
j_gene: TRBJ2-2
v_gene: TRBV7-6